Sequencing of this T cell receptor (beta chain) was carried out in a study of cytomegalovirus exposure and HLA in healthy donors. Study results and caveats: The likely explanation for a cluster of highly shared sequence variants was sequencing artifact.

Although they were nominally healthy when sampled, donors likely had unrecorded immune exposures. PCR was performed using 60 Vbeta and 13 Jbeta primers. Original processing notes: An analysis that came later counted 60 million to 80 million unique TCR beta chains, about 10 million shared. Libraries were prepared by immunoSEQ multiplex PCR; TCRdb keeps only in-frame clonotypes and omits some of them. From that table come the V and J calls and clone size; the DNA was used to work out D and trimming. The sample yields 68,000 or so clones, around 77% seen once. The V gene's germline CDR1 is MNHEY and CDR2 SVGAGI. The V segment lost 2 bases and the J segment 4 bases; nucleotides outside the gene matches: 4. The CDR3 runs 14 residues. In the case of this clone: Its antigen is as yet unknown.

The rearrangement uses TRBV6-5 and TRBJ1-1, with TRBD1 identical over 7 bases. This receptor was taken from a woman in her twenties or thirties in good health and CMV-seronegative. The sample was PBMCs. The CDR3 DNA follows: TGTGCCAGCAGTTACGCCGGGACAGTCACTGAAGCTTTCTTT. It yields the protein CASSYAGTVTEAFF.